One and the same sample provided the 8 T cell receptor beta chains below, sequenced in a study of shared clonotypes between healthy human individuals. Assay used: immunoSEQ multiplex PCR; TCRdb lists only in-frame clones, some missing. The profile shows 2 million to 2.5 million clones, just over 90% of them singletons. Sequencing was performed on naive CD4+ T cells from PBMCs. Subset given: CD45RA+ positively selected. Receptors originate from a man aged 18-30 years in good health. Some clones in this sample may be carry-over from other donors' samples.

CDR3 in amino acids: CASSLRTGSGGYTF. CDR3 sequence (DNA): TGTGCCAGCAGCTTACGGACAGGGTCTGGAGGCTACACCTTC. The V and J genes are TRBV9 and TRBJ1-2; 8 bases match TRBD1. V lost 4 bases, J lost 8 bases, and 10 bases stayed unmatched. Looked up from germline, CDR1 is SGDLS and CDR2 is YYNGEE. This CDR3 region has 14 residues.

This chain uses TRBV7-6 with TRBJ2-5; no clear D. The CDR3 length is 12 residues. V lost 5 bases to trimming and J lost 7 bases, with 11 bases between them. Germline V lookup: CDR1 SGHVS, CDR2 FNYEAQ. This CDR3 reads CASSPPMGTQYF. The CDR3 DNA reads TGTGCCAGCAGCCCACCGATGGGGACCCAGTACTTC.

About this clone: This specimen includes other DNA sequences encoding the same CDR3. This chain links TRBV5-1 with TRBJ2-5, with D tentatively TRBD2 (5 bases). The V end lost 3 bases, the J end lost 1 base, and 10 bases lay between the germline ends. CDR1 and CDR2 from the germline V gene are SGHRS and YFSETQ. This CDR3 is built from 14 residues. The CDR3 here is CASSSGRGQETQYF. The CDR3 nucleotides are TGCGCCAGCAGCTCCGGCCGGGGCCAAGAGACCCAGTACTTC.

This chain links TRBV5-1 with TRBJ1-2; TRBD1 is a possible D gene (6 bases). From germline, CDR1 is SGHRS and CDR2 YFSETQ. CDR3 length: 14 residues. With 0 bases removed from V and 6 bases from J, the gap between germline ends came to 12 bases. CDR3 in amino acids: CASSLAGAEDGYTF. In DNA, the CDR3 is TGCGCCAGCAGCTTGGCGGGGGCAGAGGATGGCTACACCTTC.

V and J are TRBV9 and TRBJ2-7, with D unresolved. V was trimmed by 0 bases and J by 5 bases, leaving 9 bases between them. The CDR3 consists of 13 residues. Germline V CDR1 and CDR2: SGDLS, YYNGEE. CDR3 DNA sequence: TGTGCCAGCAGCGTAGTAGATTCCCACGAGCAGTACTTC. The encoded protein is CASSVVDSHEQYF.

The rearrangement joins TRBV7-2 to TRBJ1-1; D call uncertain. The CDR3 runs to 14 residues. Per the germline V gene, CDR1 is SGHTA and CDR2 is FQGNSA. Between the trimmed V and J ends, which lost 5 bases and 5 bases, there was a span of 15 bases. The chain's CDR3 is CASSLLAQTTEAFF. For the CDR3, the DNA is TGTGCCAGCAGCCTACTAGCTCAGACGACTGAAGCTTTCTTT.

The gene calls are TRBV7-2 and TRBJ2-1; unclear D gene. Per the germline V gene, CDR1 is SGHTA and CDR2 is FQGNSA. The CDR3 runs to 11 residues. The V end was cut by 2 bases, the J end by 8 bases, with 4 bases between. DNA for the CDR3: TGTGCCAGCAGCTTAACTTATGAGCAGTTCTTC. It translates to CASSLTYEQFF.

This clone was detected once. The chain couples TRBV5-1 to TRBJ1-1; D gene unclear. The ends were cut back, 5 bases at V and 4 bases at J, with 12 bases in the middle. There are 13 residues in the CDR3. Germline assignment: CDR1 SGHRS and CDR2 YFSETQ. The CDR3 coding sequence is TGCGCCAGCAGGGTCGAGGTGAGCACTGAAGCTTTCTTT. Amino acids: CASRVEVSTEAFF. The variable domain in full, with the rest retrieved from reference TRBV5-1 and TRBJ1-1, is KAGVTQTPRYLIKTRGQQVTLSCSPISGHRSVSWYQQTPGQGLQFLFEYFSETQRNKGNFPGRFSGRQFSNSRSEMNVSTLELGDSALYLCASRVEVSTEAFFGQGTRLTVV.